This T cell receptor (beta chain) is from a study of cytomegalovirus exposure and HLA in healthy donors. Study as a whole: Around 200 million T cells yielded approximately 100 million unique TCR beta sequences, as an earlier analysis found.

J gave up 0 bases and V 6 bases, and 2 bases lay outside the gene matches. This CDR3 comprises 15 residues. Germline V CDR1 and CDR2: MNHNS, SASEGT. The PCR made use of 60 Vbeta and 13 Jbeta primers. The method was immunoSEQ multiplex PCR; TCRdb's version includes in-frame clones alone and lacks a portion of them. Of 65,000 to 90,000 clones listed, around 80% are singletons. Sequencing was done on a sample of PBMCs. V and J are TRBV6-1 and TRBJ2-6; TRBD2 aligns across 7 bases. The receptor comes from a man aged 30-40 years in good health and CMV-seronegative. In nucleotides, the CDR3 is TGTGCCAGCAGATCGGGGGGCTCTGGGGCCAACGTCCTGACTTTC. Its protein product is CASRSGGSGANVLTF.